This passage covers 11 T cell receptor beta chains from one sample sequenced in a study of T cell responses to AZD1222 COVID-19 vaccine. Sequencing was performed with immunoSEQ multiplex PCR; in TCRdb, only in-frame clones are kept and a portion is missing. The sample consists of 95,000 to 120,000 clones, approximately 88% of them appearing once. The specimen was peripheral blood, collected 28 days after the second AZD1222 dose. These receptors originate from an adult who received the AZD1222 COVID-19 vaccine.

This sequence joins TRBV6-5 and TRBJ1-1; 7 positions agree with TRBD1. The CDR3 sequence is 15 residues long. The V segment lost 0 bases and the J segment 4 bases; nucleotides outside the gene matches: 5. The V gene's germline CDR1 is MNHEY and CDR2 SVGAGI. The CDR3 DNA reads as TGTGCCAGCAGTTACTCGGGCAGGGGGACCACTGAAGCTTTCTTT. Amino acids: CASSYSGRGTTEAFF.

This chain links TRBV2 with TRBJ1-5; 7 nucleotides match TRBD1. With V trimmed by 6 bases and J by 0 bases, 5 bases remained unmatched. Germline V lookup: CDR1 SNHLY, CDR2 FYNNEI. The length of the CDR3 is 15 residues. CDR3 protein: CASSAGQVSNQPQHF. CDR3 in DNA: TGTGCCAGCAGCGCCGGACAGGTTAGCAATCAGCCCCAGCATTTT.

The V call is TRBV4-1, the J call TRBJ2-2, with D possibly called TRBD1 or TRBD2 (5 bases each). The CDR3 has 16 residues. Trimming cost V 1 base and J 2 bases, with 11 bases left between them. Germline V gene data show CDR1 as MGHRA and CDR2 as YSYEKL. CDR3 protein: CASSQVTGPNTGELFF. The CDR3 bases are TGCGCCAGCAGCCAAGTGACGGGACCTAACACCGGGGAGCTGTTTTTT.

Here the CDR3 reads CASSKILPKGGFSGNTIYF. The CDR3, as DNA: TGTGCCAGCAGCAAAATCCTCCCCAAAGGGGGCTTCTCTGGAAACACCATATATTTT. The chain has TRBV21-1 and TRBJ1-3; the table's TRBD1 call for D was not verified on the DNA. TRBV21-1 is flagged as a pseudogene. CDR3 size: 19 residues.

This clone came up a few times. This chain joins TRBV7-8 and TRBJ2-7; TRBD2 aligns across 8 bases. The CDR3 is 14 amino acids. The ends lost 5 bases at V and 5 bases at J; junction bases unmatched: 8. CDR1 and CDR2 (germline): SGHVS, FQNEAQ. This chain's CDR3 is CASSPREGRDEQYF. Written as DNA, the CDR3 is TGTGCCAGCAGCCCCCGGGAGGGACGGGACGAGCAGTACTTC.

The chain has TRBV7-8 and TRBJ1-2; D is ambiguous. Trimming took 7 bases from V and 2 from J, leaving 17 bases between them. Germline CDR1 is SGHVS and CDR2 is FQNEAQ. The CDR3 totals 15 residues. CDR3 coding DNA: TGTGCCAGCATCCTAGACTTGACTTACAACTATGGCTACACCTTC. This translates into CASILDLTYNYGYTF.

The chain is built from TRBV15 and TRBJ1-1, with D perhaps matching TRBD1 (5 bases). Germline V lookup: CDR1 LNHNV, CDR2 YYDKDF (reference sequence). The CDR3 runs 14 residues. Trimming took 1 base from V and 5 from J, leaving 11 bases between them. CDR3 DNA: TGTGCCACCAGCAGAGGCGGGTGGGGGACTGAAGCTTTCTTT. Protein: CATSRGGWGTEAFF. Drawing the rest from reference TRBV15 and TRBJ1-1, the complete variable domain is DAMVIQNPRYQVTQFGKPVTLSCSQTLNHNVMYWYQQKSSQAPKLLFHYYDKDFNNEADTPDNFQSRRPNTSFCFLDIRSPGLGDTAMYLCATSRGGWGTEAFFGQGTRLTVV.

The chain carries TRBV5-6 and TRBJ2-4; a weak D match, TRBD1 (6 bases). Trimming left V 1 base short and J 7 bases short, with 9 bases between. CDR1 SGHDT and CDR2 YYEEEE come from the germline V gene. The CDR3 has 13 residues. Here the CDR3 DNA reads TGTGCCAGCAGCTTGTCACAGGGTAACATTCAGTACTTC. It is translated as CASSLSQGNIQYF.

The CDR3 reads CASSPGADSPLHF. The CDR3 DNA follows: TGTGCCAGTAGTCCAGGGGCAGACTCACCCCTCCACTTT. V is TRBV19 and J is TRBJ1-6; tentative D call: TRBD1 (6 bases). Trimming took 5 bases from V and 10 from J, leaving 12 bases between them. Germline CDR1 is LNHDA and CDR2 is SQIVND (reference sequence). The CDR3 is 13 residues long.

The chain recombines TRBV6-2 or TRBV6-3 with TRBJ1-2; D gene unclear. Trimming took off 6 bases at V and 6 bases at J, with 11 bases between the two ends. Germline V gene data show CDR1 as MNHEY and CDR2 as SVGEGT. The CDR3 spans 12 residues. CDR3 amino acids: CASSTPGNGYTF. CDR3 bases: TGTGCCAGCAGCACCCCGGGGAATGGCTACACCTTC.

The chain combines TRBV4-3 with TRBJ2-2, with D unresolved. Trimming shortened V by 0 bases and J by 7 bases, and 9 bases separated the two germline ends. CDR1 is LGHNA, CDR2 YSLEER, per germline. The CDR3 sequence is 14 residues long. CDR3 DNA: TGCGCCAGCAGCCAAGAAATCACGAGCGGGGAGCTGTTTTTT. Translating gives CASSQEITSGELFF.